In its sample, the clone carrying this TCR beta chain was seen many times. TCRdb re-derived calls from the 5' RACE reads in MiXCR, one entry per CDR3 protein. The top ten hold approximately 2.7% of the sample, which has roughly 120,000 distinct CDR3 sequences, 7.2% seen once. The entry originates in a study of T cells after yellow fever vaccination. The sequenced sample was CD4+ T cells sorted from PBMCs, obtained around 45 days after the first yellow fever vaccination. The sequence derives from a man aged 18 to 29 who received the YFV17D yellow fever vaccine.

The CDR3 nucleotides read TGTGCCAGCAGTGCTTTGGTCCAAGAGACCCAGTACTTC. This gives the protein CASSALVQETQYF. This chain uses TRBV27 with TRBJ2-5; D gene uncertain. Looked up from germline, CDR1 is MNHEY and CDR2 is SMNVEV (reference sequence). The CDR3 runs to 13 residues. V was pared by 5 bases and J by 1 base, with 8 bases between.